This is a list of T cell receptor beta chains from one sample in a study of cytomegalovirus exposure and HLA in healthy donors. TCRdb's table, derived via immunoSEQ multiplex PCR, lists solely in-frame clones and lacks some. The repertoire holds 150,000 to 200,000 clones, with roughly 80% as singletons. The sequencing input was PBMCs. The receptors derive from a man under 40 in good health and CMV-seropositive. Both conserved end residues are part of each CDR3. Fields, in order: V gene, D gene, J gene, clone size, CDR3 protein, CDR3 DNA. A D gene is named only where the DNA matches it firmly. The size entry is marked missing in some rows and otherwise reads once, few, many or a size class.

TRBV2	TRBD1	TRBJ1-2	NA	CASSPQGKSGYTF	TGTGCCAGCAGCCCACAGGGGAAGAGTGGCTACACCTTC
TRBV28	TRBD1	TRBJ2-5	NA	CAIRDRGLGTQYF	TGTGCCATCAGGGACAGGGGCCTGGGGACCCAGTACTTC
TRBV9	NA	TRBJ2-1	once	CASSVEWSSYNEQFF	TGTGCCAGCAGCGTAGAATGGAGCTCCTACAATGAGCAGTTCTTC
TRBV28	TRBD1	TRBJ2-5	NA	CASHQGEETQYF	TGTGCCAGCCATCAGGGGGAGGAGACCCAGTACTTC
TRBV19	NA	TRBJ2-7	NA	CASSPGPTLRDEQYF	TGTGCCAGTAGTCCCGGCCCCACCTTGCGGGACGAGCAGTACTTC
TRBV6-6	TRBD1	TRBJ2-7	NA	CASSYPDRGIIYEQYF	TGTGCCAGCAGTTACCCGGACAGGGGGATAATCTACGAGCAGTACTTC
TRBV6-6	NA	TRBJ2-4	NA	CACSGGGVENIQYF	TGTGCTTGCAGCGGCGGGGGCGTTGAAAACATTCAGTACTTC
TRBV29-1	NA	TRBJ2-1	NA	CSVRQGSSYNEQFF	TGCAGCGTTAGGCAGGGGAGCTCCTACAATGAGCAGTTCTTC
TRBV5-6	TRBD1	TRBJ1-2	NA	CASSFQGVPGGYTF	TGTGCCAGCAGCTTTCAGGGGGTCCCTGGGGGCTACACCTTC
TRBV6-5	NA	TRBJ2-1	NA	CASSASVRPYEQFF	TGTGCCAGCAGTGCCAGCGTGAGACCGTATGAGCAGTTCTTC
TRBV6-1	NA	TRBJ2-7	NA	CASRPGTSYEQYF	TGTGCCAGCAGGCCCGGGACTTCCTACGAGCAGTACTTC
TRBV9	NA	TRBJ2-7	NA	CASSAGLPPNEQYF	TGTGCCAGCAGCGCAGGACTACCTCCTAACGAGCAGTACTTC
TRBV19	NA	TRBJ1-2	NA	CASIGTVLGYGYTF	TGTGCCAGTATAGGTACCGTGCTAGGCTATGGCTACACCTTC
TRBV5-1	NA	TRBJ1-1	NA	CASSTLGADEAFF	TGCGCCAGCAGTACTCTGGGGGCAGATGAAGCTTTCTTT
TRBV7-2	TRBD1	TRBJ1-3	NA	CASSPSAGGMGNTIYF	TGTGCCAGCAGCCCCTCTGCAGGGGGAATGGGAAACACCATATATTTT
TRBV4-3	NA	TRBJ1-5	NA	CASSHGRGAQHF	TGCGCCAGCAGCCACGGGAGAGGGGCCCAGCATTTT
TRBV12-2	NA	TRBJ2-7	NA	CASRWPGQGGYEQYF	TGTGCAAGTCGTTGGCCGGGACAGGGGGGATACGAGCAGTACTTC
TRBV5-4	NA	TRBJ2-3	NA	CASSLEMIAGSTDTQYF	TGTGCCAGCAGCTTGGAGATGATAGCTGGGAGCACAGATACGCAGTATTTT
TRBV27	TRBD2	TRBJ2-2	NA	CASSPSGRGPGELFF	TGTGCCAGCAGTCCAAGCGGGAGAGGGCCCGGGGAGCTGTTTTTT
TRBV5-8	NA	TRBJ1-2	NA	CASSLRGPTTGGYTF	TGTGCCAGCAGCTTACGTGGACCTACAACGGGGGGCTACACCTTC
TRBV13	NA	TRBJ2-1	NA	CASSSLIHRDNEQFF	TGTGCCAGCAGCTCTTTAATCCACAGGGACAATGAGCAGTTCTTC
TRBV6-5	TRBD1	TRBJ1-2	NA	CASRYDRDYGYTF	TGTGCCAGCAGATATGACAGGGACTATGGCTACACCTTC
TRBV19	TRBD1	TRBJ2-4	NA	CASTTGQSKNIQYF	TGTGCCAGTACCACGGGACAGTCCAAAAACATTCAGTACTTC
TRBV10-2	NA	TRBJ2-7	once	CASSELVHEQYF	TGCGCCAGCAGTGAACTCGTGCACGAGCAGTACTTC
TRBV18	NA	TRBJ1-1	NA	CASSSNQGQSTEAFF	TGTGCCAGCTCATCGAATCAGGGGCAATCCACTGAAGCTTTCTTT
TRBV6-1	TRBD1	TRBJ1-1	NA	CASSEEETGGTEAFF	TGTGCCAGCAGTGAAGAAGAGACAGGGGGCACTGAAGCTTTCTTT
TRBV5-5	NA	TRBJ2-4	many	CASSLPGATTNIQYF	TGTGCCAGCAGCTTGCCCGGAGCGACGACAAACATTCAGTACTTC
TRBV5-1	TRBD2	TRBJ2-2	NA	CASSLFNAGGKTGELFF	TGCGCCAGCAGCTTGTTCAACGCGGGAGGTAAAACCGGGGAGCTGTTTTTT
TRBV28	NA	TRBJ1-1	NA	CASSPTWGGSAEAFF	TGTGCCAGCAGTCCCACTTGGGGAGGTAGCGCTGAAGCTTTCTTT
TRBV4-3	NA	TRBJ2-7	NA	CASSQDGQGGTYEQYF	TGCGCCAGCAGCCAAGATGGGCAAGGGGGAACCTACGAGCAGTACTTC
TRBV29-1	TRBD2	TRBJ2-3	NA	CSVVRLTSGRADTQYF	TGCAGCGTTGTCAGATTGACTAGCGGGAGGGCAGATACGCAGTATTTT
TRBV19	TRBD2	TRBJ2-2	once	CASSINWSGRNTGELFF	TGTGCCAGTAGTATAAACTGGAGCGGGAGAAACACCGGGGAGCTGTTTTTT
TRBV27	TRBD1	TRBJ2-7	NA	CASSPRDWGQDEQYF	TGTGCCAGCAGTCCCCGGGACTGGGGACAGGACGAGCAGTACTTC
TRBV7-9	TRBD2	TRBJ2-1	NA	CASSFGGRLNDEQFF	TGTGCCAGCAGCTTCGGGGGGAGACTGAATGATGAGCAGTTCTTC
TRBV21-1	NA	TRBJ2-1	NA	CASMSDRALGYNEQFF	TGTGCCAGCATGAGCGACAGGGCTCTCGGCTACAATGAGCAGTTCTTC
TRBV7-2	NA	TRBJ1-4	few	CASSQGKGNEKLFF	TGTGCCAGCAGCCAGGGGAAGGGGAATGAAAAACTGTTTTTT
TRBV28	NA	TRBJ2-5	NA	CAVQGETQYF	TGTGCCGTGCAGGGTGAGACCCAGTACTTC
TRBV19	TRBD1	TRBJ2-5	NA	CASSEPGQGLETQYF	TGTGCCAGTAGCGAACCGGGACAGGGCTTGGAGACCCAGTACTTC
TRBV18	NA	TRBJ2-7	NA	CASSPGEGSPYEQYF	TGTGCCAGCTCACCAGGGGAAGGGAGCCCCTACGAGCAGTACTTC
TRBV6-1	TRBD1	TRBJ2-7	NA	CASSELGQGPYEQYF	TGTGCCAGCAGTGAACTGGGACAGGGCCCCTACGAGCAGTACTTC
TRBV5-6	NA	TRBJ2-7	once	CASRNGAVSYEQYF	TGTGCCAGCAGAAACGGAGCGGTCTCCTACGAGCAGTACTTC
TRBV7-6	TRBD2	TRBJ2-2	NA	CASGIAGAGELFF	TGTGCCAGCGGAATAGCGGGGGCCGGGGAGCTGTTTTTT
TRBV4-3	NA	TRBJ2-1	NA	CASSQAWEYNEQFF	TGCGCCAGCAGCCAAGCGTGGGAGTACAATGAGCAGTTCTTC